Each of the 10 T cell receptor beta chains below was sequenced from the same sample in a study of Graves' ophthalmopathy and Graves' hyperthyroidism (dated by TCRdb to 2017 to 2018). The sequencer was an Illumina HiSeq 2000. For repertoire sequencing, the TCR beta CDR3 regions were amplified from RNA transcripts. The first round was an RT-PCR using HTBI primers with the Qiagen OneStep RT-PCR kit, and this first round was followed by a second-round multiplex PCR, then size selection and purification. Starting from the raw public reads, TCRdb applied fastp trimming at Q25, assembled clones with MiXCR and retained in-frame beta chains. Each record represents a unique CDR3 protein, reported with the most common genes and DNA among its rows. The sample table records hundreds of thousands of distinct CDR3 sequences; 35% to 50% of these occur just once. The ten largest clones capture under 3.5% of the sample.

Material for sequencing was peripheral blood. Every receptor here comes from an adult man with Graves' ophthalmopathy.

The rearrangement links TRBV4-1 to TRBJ2-5; 8 nucleotides line up with TRBD2. Per germline, CDR1 MGHRA and CDR2 YSYEKL. The CDR3 sequence is 15 residues long. The V segment lost 4 bases and the J segment 2 bases; nucleotides outside the gene matches: 6. DNA of the CDR3: TGCGCCAGCAGCCTGGAAACTAGCGGACAAGAGACCCAGTACTTC. It translates to CASSLETSGQETQYF.

This clonotype appeared a few times. The rearrangement joins TRBV7-2 to TRBJ1-5, with D perhaps matching TRBD1 (5 bases). Germline lookup yields CDR1 SGHTA and CDR2 FQGNSA. The CDR3 is made up of 15 amino acids. V was cut by 3 bases and J by 5 bases, with 14 bases left in between. DNA of the CDR3: TGTGCCAGCAGCTTGGGGGTCGTGGTGGATCAGCCCCAGCATTTT. This gives the protein CASSLGVVVDQPQHF.

This clonotype was seen ten or more times. The gene calls are TRBV7-9 and TRBJ2-7; TRBD2 aligns across 10 bases. The germline CDR1 and CDR2 sequences are SEHNR and FQNEAQ (reference sequence). The junction had 8 bases not matched to a gene; V was cut back by 4 bases and J by 2 bases. The CDR3 is 16 residues long. CDR3 amino acids: CASSSIASGGTYEQYF. DNA for the CDR3: TGTGCCAGCAGCTCTATAGCTAGCGGGGGTACCTACGAGCAGTACTTC.

The sample holds many counts of this clonotype. This chain joins TRBV9 and TRBJ2-7; tentatively, D is TRBD1 (6 bases). Germline CDR1 reads SGDLS; CDR2 reads YYNGEE. There are 13 residues in the CDR3. The ends were cut back, 10 bases at V and 2 bases at J, with 16 bases in the middle. CDR3 residues: CADIRDTTYEQYF. The CDR3 DNA reads TGTGCCGACATCCGGGACACAACCTACGAGCAGTACTTC.

The V and J genes are TRBV2 and TRBJ1-3, with 7 bases that match TRBD1. The junction had 3 bases not matched to a gene; V was cut back by 4 bases and J by 0 bases. This CDR3 region has 15 residues. Germline loops: CDR1 SNHLY, CDR2 FYNNEI. The CDR3 DNA is TGTGCCAGCAGTGGGACAGGAGCCTCTGGAAACACCATATATTTT. Translating it yields CASSGTGASGNTIYF.

V is TRBV9 and J is TRBJ2-5; D may be TRBD1 (5 bases). Germline CDR1 and CDR2: SGDLS and YYNGEE. The CDR3 runs to 13 residues. The germline V and J ends were trimmed by 6 bases and 0 bases, with 9 bases remaining between them. The CDR3 nucleotides are TGTGCCAGCAAGGACACGTACCAAGAGACCCAGTACTTC. Its translation: CASKDTYQETQYF.

This clonotype was seen at least ten times. The chain couples TRBV2 to TRBJ1-2, with D possibly TRBD1 on 6 matching bases. Trimming removed 3 bases from V and 5 bases from J, with 13 bases in between. Germline CDR1 SNHLY, CDR2 FYNNEI. The CDR3 is 14 residues long. The CDR3 nucleotides read TGTGCCAGCAGTGAGCAGGGGATTGATTATGGCTACACCTTC. Amino acid sequence: CASSEQGIDYGYTF. Together with reference TRBV2 and TRBJ1-2, the CDR3 gives the full variable domain: EPEVTQTPSHQVTQMGQEVILRCVPISNHLYFYWYRQILGQKVEFLVSFYNNEISEKSEIFDDQFSVERPDGSNFTLKIRSTKLEDSAMYFCASSEQGIDYGYTFGSGTRLTVV.

In its sample, this clonotype was seen a few times. The chain joins TRBV20-1 to TRBJ1-3; a weak D match, TRBD1 (5 bases). V shed 3 bases and J shed 1 base, with 13 bases lying between them. The CDR3 loop spans 15 amino acids. Germline loops: CDR1 DFQATT, CDR2 SNEGSKA (reference sequence). The CDR3 is CSARVLRGSGNTIYF. For the CDR3, the DNA is TGCAGTGCTAGGGTCTTGAGGGGATCTGGAAACACCATATATTTT.

This chain uses TRBV20-1 with TRBJ2-2; tentatively, D is TRBD1 (6 bases). This CDR3 has 15 residues. Germline V gene sequence: CDR1 DFQATT, CDR2 SNEGSKA (reference sequence). Trimming took 1 base from V and 4 from J, leaving 13 bases between them. The CDR3 region is CSARGAGAGTGELFF. In nucleotides, the CDR3 is TGCAGTGCTAGAGGGGCAGGGGCTGGCACCGGGGAGCTGTTTTTT.

This clonotype showed up just once. V and J are TRBV20-1 and TRBJ1-2; TRBD1 matches at 11 bases. Losses at the gene ends were 3 bases for V and 4 bases for J; bases not matched to a gene: 4. Germline assignment: CDR1 DFQATT and CDR2 SNEGSKA (reference sequence). This CDR3 region has 14 residues. The DNA for the CDR3 is TGCAGTGCTAGGGGACAGGGGGGTATCTATGGCTACACCTTC. This encodes CSARGQGGIYGYTF.